This TCR beta chain was obtained from a study of post-analysis software for immune sequencing data. For the study at large: Included among the disease courses, which were recorded for the cohort, were relapsing-remitting, secondary progressive and progressive-relapsing multiple sclerosis.

Of note for this clonotype: Its matching antigen is unknown.

Whole-study results and caveats: Versus controls, multiple sclerosis patients showed significantly lower diversity (normalized Chao1). F measure clustering grouped samples strongly by preparation batch. Five or six TRBV segments, TRBV5-6, TRBV5-1 and TRBV20-1 among them, were found more frequent in patients than controls.

The CDR3 totals 14 residues. The ends lost 4 bases at V and 6 bases at J; junction bases unmatched: 6. The germline CDR1 and CDR2 sequences are SGHRS and YFSETQ. Unique molecular identifiers had been added to the TCR beta cDNA libraries. The source material, about 0.95 to 10 million T cells, gave rise to 510,000 or so cDNA molecules. Each CDR3 protein is one row after TCRdb ran MiXCR on the PCR reads. There are hundreds of thousands of distinct CDR3 sequences in the sample; roughly 46% occur only once, and about 12% lies in the top ten. The TCR comes from a girl under 18 with multiple sclerosis. The sequencing input was blood. The rearrangement joins TRBV5-1 to TRBJ2-7; 11 nucleotides align to TRBD2. The chain's CDR3 is CASSPGLAVFEQYF. The CDR3 DNA reads TGCGCCAGCAGCCCGGGACTAGCGGTCTTCGAGCAGTACTTC.